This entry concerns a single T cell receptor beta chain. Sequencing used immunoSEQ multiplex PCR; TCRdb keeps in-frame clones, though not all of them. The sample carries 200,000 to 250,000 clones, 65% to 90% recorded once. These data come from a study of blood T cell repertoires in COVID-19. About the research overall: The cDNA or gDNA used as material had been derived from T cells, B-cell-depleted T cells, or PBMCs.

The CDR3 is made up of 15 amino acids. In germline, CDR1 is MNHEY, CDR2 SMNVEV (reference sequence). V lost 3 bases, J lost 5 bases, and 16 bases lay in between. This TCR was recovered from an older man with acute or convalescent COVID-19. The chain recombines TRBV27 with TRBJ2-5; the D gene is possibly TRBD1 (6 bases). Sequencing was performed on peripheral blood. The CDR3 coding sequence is TGTGCCAGCAGTTTCAGGGGCGGAGAGGGGGAGACCCAGTACTTC. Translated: CASSFRGGEGETQYF.